Listed below are T cell receptor beta chains from one sample, sequenced in a study of shared clonotypes between healthy human individuals. Assay used: immunoSEQ multiplex PCR; TCRdb lists only in-frame clones, some missing. Found here are approximately 2,000,000 clones, 92% of them singletons; the top ten hold around 0.4%. Material for sequencing was naive CD4+ T cells from PBMCs. The receptors were sampled from a man in his late teens or twenties in good health. Some clones in this sample may be carry-over from other donors' samples. Each CDR3 is given with its conserved first and last residue. The order of the fields is CDR3 length, V gene, J gene, clone size, D gene, CDR3 DNA, CDR3 protein. A D gene is named only where the DNA matches it firmly. Clone sizes are given selectively: once, few, many, or a class where the clone is expanded.

11,TRBV29-1,TRBJ1-1,NA,NA,TGCAGCGTTGATTATCGGAGGGAAGCTTTCTTT,CSVDYRREAFF
14,TRBV27,TRBJ2-3,NA,NA,TGTGCCAGCAGTCGTCGTCAGGCGTTCGATACGCAGTATTTT,CASSRRQAFDTQYF
16,TRBV9,TRBJ2-1,NA,NA,TGTGCCAGCAGCGTAACAGCGTCGAGCTCCTACAATGAGCAGTTCTTC,CASSVTASSSYNEQFF
11,TRBV20-1,TRBJ2-7,NA,NA,TGCAGTGCCCCAACCCACTACGAGCAGTACTTC,CSAPTHYEQYF
14,TRBV11-1,TRBJ1-1,NA,NA,TGTGCCAGCAGCCCCGGGTGGGGAAACACTGAAGCTTTCTTT,CASSPGWGNTEAFF
15,TRBV5-4,TRBJ2-6,NA,NA,TGTGCCAGCAGCTTGACGGGGCGCGGGGCCAACGTCCTGACTTTC,CASSLTGRGANVLTF
11,TRBV20-1,TRBJ2-1,NA,NA,TGCAGTGCTCCCCTTGGAGGTGAGCAGTTCTTC,CSAPLGGEQFF
15,TRBV25-1,TRBJ1-5,NA,TRBD1,TGTGCCAGCAGTGGGACAGGGAAGAGCGGTCAGCCCCAGCATTTT,CASSGTGKSGQPQHF
17,TRBV5-1,TRBJ2-7,NA,TRBD2,TGCGCCAGCAGCTCCCCTCCCCCCCTAGCGGGAGTTTACGAGCAGTACTTC,CASSSPPPLAGVYEQYF
14,TRBV19,TRBJ1-1,NA,NA,TGTGCCAGTAGTATACCCCCCAGTAACACTGAAGCTTTCTTT,CASSIPPSNTEAFF
16,TRBV9,TRBJ2-5,NA,NA,TGTGCCAGCAGCGTAGCCCAGGGGACTGGACAAGAGACCCAGTACTTC,CASSVAQGTGQETQYF
16,TRBV4-1,TRBJ2-1,NA,NA,TGCGCCAGCAGCCAAGTAGGTACTGCCCGATACAATGAGCAGTTCTTC,CASSQVGTARYNEQFF
13,TRBV19,TRBJ2-5,NA,TRBD1,TGTGCCAGTAGTAGGGGACAGACCGAGACCCAGTACTTC,CASSRGQTETQYF
12,TRBV25-1,TRBJ2-3,once,NA,TGTGCCAGCAAGGGGGGGCCAGATACGCAGTATTTT,CASKGGPDTQYF
19,TRBV7-2,TRBJ2-7,NA,TRBD2,TGTGCCAGCAGCTTAGTCCCATTGGCGACTAGCGGATTCTCCTACGAGCAGTACTTC,CASSLVPLATSGFSYEQYF
15,TRBV10-3,TRBJ2-7,NA,TRBD1,TGTGCCATCAGTGAGACCCATGGGACAGGGGTCATGCAGTACTTC,CAISETHGTGVMQYF
15,TRBV7-2,TRBJ2-7,NA,TRBD2,TGTGCCAGCTCCCGGGGTGGCACGGGAGGGGCCGAGCAGTACTTC,CASSRGGTGGAEQYF